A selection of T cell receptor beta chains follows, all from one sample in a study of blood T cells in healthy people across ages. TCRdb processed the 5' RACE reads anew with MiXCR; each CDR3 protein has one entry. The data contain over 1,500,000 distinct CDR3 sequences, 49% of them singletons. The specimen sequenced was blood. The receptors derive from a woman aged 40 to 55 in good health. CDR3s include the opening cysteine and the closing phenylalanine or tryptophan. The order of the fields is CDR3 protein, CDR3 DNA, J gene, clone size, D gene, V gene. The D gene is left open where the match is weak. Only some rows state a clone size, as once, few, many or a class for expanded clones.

CDR3aa: CASSSRTGGRAQWDEKLFF
CDR3nt: TGTGCCAGCAGCTCACGCACAGGGGGCAGGGCCCAGTGGGATGAAAAACTGTTTTTT
j_gene: TRBJ1-4
abundance: NA
d_gene: TRBD1
v_gene: TRBV11-2

CDR3aa: CASRLGTGSGETQYF
CDR3nt: TGTGCCAGCAGGCTAGGGACAGGGTCGGGAGAGACCCAGTACTTC
j_gene: TRBJ2-5
abundance: NA
d_gene: TRBD1
v_gene: TRBV27

CDR3aa: CASSLSGASLGETQFF
CDR3nt: TGTGCCAGCAGCCTGTCGGGGGCTAGTCTCGGGGAGACCCAGTTCTTC
j_gene: TRBJ2-1
abundance: NA
d_gene: NA
v_gene: TRBV5-6

CDR3aa: CASSLGAASGETQYF
CDR3nt: TGCGCCAGCAGCTTGGGGGCGGCTAGCGGAGAGACCCAGTACTTC
j_gene: TRBJ2-5
abundance: NA
d_gene: TRBD2
v_gene: TRBV5-1

CDR3aa: CASSYPMDREVATNEKLFF
CDR3nt: TGTGCCAGCAGTTACCCGATGGACAGGGAAGTTGCAACTAATGAAAAACTGTTTTTT
j_gene: TRBJ1-4
abundance: NA
d_gene: TRBD1
v_gene: TRBV6-5

CDR3aa: CASSLGVIGQAYNEQFF
CDR3nt: TGTGCCAGCAGCTTAGGAGTCATCGGACAGGCCTACAATGAGCAGTTCTTC
j_gene: TRBJ2-1
abundance: NA
d_gene: TRBD1
v_gene: TRBV7-2

CDR3aa: CASSVERTSGRDTQYF
CDR3nt: TGTGCCAGCAGCGTAGAGCGGACTAGCGGGAGGGATACGCAGTATTTT
j_gene: TRBJ2-3
abundance: NA
d_gene: TRBD2
v_gene: TRBV9

CDR3aa: CASSPMTASTDTQYF
CDR3nt: TGTGCCAGCAGCCCGATGACGGCTAGCACAGATACGCAGTATTTT
j_gene: TRBJ2-3
abundance: NA
d_gene: NA
v_gene: TRBV3-1

CDR3aa: CASSYPTGAGNTGELFF
CDR3nt: TGTGCCAGCAGTTACCCCACAGGAGCAGGCAACACCGGGGAGCTGTTTTTT
j_gene: TRBJ2-2
abundance: NA
d_gene: NA
v_gene: TRBV6-2/TRBV6-3

CDR3aa: CASSPPGSTEQYF
CDR3nt: TGTGCCAGCTCACCACCGGGTTCGACCGAGCAGTACTTC
j_gene: TRBJ2-7
abundance: once
d_gene: NA
v_gene: TRBV18

CDR3aa: CASAPRLGQQYF
CDR3nt: TGTGCCAGCGCACCTAGGCTTGGGCAGCAGTACTTC
j_gene: TRBJ2-4
abundance: NA
d_gene: NA
v_gene: TRBV18

CDR3aa: CASSWRQSTDTQYF
CDR3nt: TGTGCCAGCAGCTGGAGACAGAGCACAGATACGCAGTATTTT
j_gene: TRBJ2-3
abundance: NA
d_gene: NA
v_gene: TRBV11-2

CDR3aa: CASSPRQGADTDTQYF
CDR3nt: TGTGCCAGCAGCCCCCGACAGGGGGCGGACACAGATACGCAGTATTTT
j_gene: TRBJ2-3
abundance: NA
d_gene: TRBD1
v_gene: TRBV7-8

CDR3aa: CASGIAGLAKNIQYF
CDR3nt: TGTGCCAGCGGTATAGCGGGACTAGCCAAAAACATTCAGTACTTC
j_gene: TRBJ2-4
abundance: few
d_gene: TRBD2
v_gene: TRBV7-2

CDR3aa: CSASSPWASGLSTDTQYF
CDR3nt: TGCAGTGCTAGTAGCCCCTGGGCTAGCGGCCTCAGCACAGATACGCAGTATTTT
j_gene: TRBJ2-3
abundance: NA
d_gene: TRBD2
v_gene: TRBV20-1

CDR3aa: CASSYGQGGHNEQFF
CDR3nt: TGTGCCAGCAGTTACGGACAGGGGGGGCACAATGAGCAGTTCTTC
j_gene: TRBJ2-1
abundance: NA
d_gene: TRBD1
v_gene: TRBV6-2/TRBV6-3

CDR3aa: CASSLPRTVSYNSPLHF
CDR3nt: TGTGCCAGCAGTTTGCCCCGGACAGTTTCCTATAATTCACCCCTCCACTTT
j_gene: TRBJ1-6
abundance: NA
d_gene: NA
v_gene: TRBV28

CDR3aa: CSARDRTGVREKLFF
CDR3nt: TGCAGTGCTAGAGACCGGACAGGGGTGAGGGAAAAACTGTTTTTT
j_gene: TRBJ1-4
abundance: few
d_gene: TRBD1
v_gene: TRBV20-1

CDR3aa: CASSGTGPIYEQYF
CDR3nt: TGTGCCAGCAGTGGGACAGGGCCAATCTACGAGCAGTACTTC
j_gene: TRBJ2-7
abundance: NA
d_gene: TRBD1
v_gene: TRBV12-3/TRBV12-4

CDR3aa: CASSSPGQSREQYF
CDR3nt: TGTGCCAGCAGCTCACCGGGACAGTCGCGCGAGCAGTACTTC
j_gene: TRBJ2-7
abundance: NA
d_gene: TRBD1
v_gene: TRBV7-8

CDR3aa: CASSQDSPSWHEQYF
CDR3nt: TGCGCCAGCAGCCAAGATTCCCCCTCCTGGCACGAGCAGTACTTC
j_gene: TRBJ2-7
abundance: NA
d_gene: NA
v_gene: TRBV4-3

CDR3aa: CASSISGTGYLQPQHF
CDR3nt: TGTGCCAGCAGTATCTCCGGGACAGGGTACCTCCAGCCCCAGCATTTT
j_gene: TRBJ1-5
abundance: NA
d_gene: TRBD1
v_gene: TRBV27

CDR3aa: CASSFGQGASYEQYF
CDR3nt: TGCGCCAGCAGCTTCGGACAGGGGGCCTCCTACGAGCAGTACTTC
j_gene: TRBJ2-7
abundance: NA
d_gene: TRBD1
v_gene: TRBV5-1

CDR3aa: CASEPGHTDTQYF
CDR3nt: TGTGCCAGTGAACCGGGGCACACAGATACGCAGTATTTT
j_gene: TRBJ2-3
abundance: few
d_gene: NA
v_gene: TRBV12-3/TRBV12-4

CDR3aa: CATSDGTIETQYF
CDR3nt: TGTGCCACCAGTGATGGGACGATAGAGACCCAGTACTTC
j_gene: TRBJ2-5
abundance: NA
d_gene: NA
v_gene: TRBV24-1

CDR3aa: CSVRGVWLDTEAFF
CDR3nt: TGCAGTGTTAGGGGTGTATGGTTGGACACTGAAGCTTTCTTT
j_gene: TRBJ1-1
abundance: NA
d_gene: NA
v_gene: TRBV20-1

CDR3aa: CSARDGQPSYEQYF
CDR3nt: TGCAGTGCTAGAGACGGACAGCCTTCATACGAGCAGTACTTC
j_gene: TRBJ2-7
abundance: NA
d_gene: NA
v_gene: TRBV20-1

CDR3aa: CAISGTEAYEQYF
CDR3nt: TGTGCCATCAGCGGGACAGAGGCCTACGAGCAGTACTTC
j_gene: TRBJ2-7
abundance: NA
d_gene: TRBD1
v_gene: TRBV10-3

CDR3aa: CSARGDRSTDTQYF
CDR3nt: TGCAGTGCTAGAGGGGACAGAAGCACAGATACGCAGTATTTT
j_gene: TRBJ2-3
abundance: NA
d_gene: TRBD1
v_gene: TRBV20-1

CDR3aa: CASSWTSRETQYF
CDR3nt: TGTGCCAGCAGCTGGACTAGCCGCGAGACCCAGTACTTC
j_gene: TRBJ2-5
abundance: NA
d_gene: TRBD2
v_gene: TRBV5-4